This TCR beta chain was recorded in a study of blood T cell repertoires in COVID-19. Study context: Sites in the United States, Italy and Spain provided acute and convalescent COVID-19 samples.

The count of this clone is one. V was trimmed by 4 bases and J by 5 bases, leaving 12 bases between them. This CDR3 contains 13 residues. CDR1 and CDR2 (germline): SGHRS, YFSETQ. Authors' methods: Estimation of nucleated cell counts was performed using reference gene primer amplification. The assay was immunoSEQ multiplex PCR, and TCRdb's table has in-frame clones only and misses some. V and J calls and clone size are as listed in that table; D and trimming were resolved from the DNA. The sample has about 150,000 clones; more than 75% are singletons. Enrolment of Seattle patients took place during active infection, and they were followed longitudinally.

The rearrangement joins TRBV5-1 to TRBJ1-1; D is possibly TRBD1 (6 bases). The sequencing sample was made of peripheral blood. This receptor was taken from an elderly woman with COVID-19, enrolled during active disease. CDR3 sequence (DNA): TGCGCCAGCAGCAGTGGACAGATGACTGAAGCTTTCTTT. It codes for CASSSGQMTEAFF.